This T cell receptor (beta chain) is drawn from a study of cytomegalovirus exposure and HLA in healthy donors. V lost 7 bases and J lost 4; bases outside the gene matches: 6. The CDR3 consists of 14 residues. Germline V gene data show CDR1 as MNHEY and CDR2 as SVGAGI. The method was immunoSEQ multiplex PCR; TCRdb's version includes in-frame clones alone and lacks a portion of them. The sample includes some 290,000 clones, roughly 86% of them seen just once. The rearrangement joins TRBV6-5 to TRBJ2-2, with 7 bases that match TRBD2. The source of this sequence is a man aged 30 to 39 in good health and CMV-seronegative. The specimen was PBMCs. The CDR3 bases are TGTGCCAGCACTTCGGGACTACTCACCGGGGAGCTGTTTTTT. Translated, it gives CASTSGLLTGELFF.